This passage covers 9 T cell receptor beta chains from one sample sequenced in a study of T cells in Graves' hyperthyroidism and ophthalmopathy. The CDR3 regions of TCR beta were amplified from RNA transcripts. HTBI primers drove first-round RT-PCR of the TCR CDR3. From the multiplex PCR reads, TCRdb called clonotypes with MiXCR, one entry per CDR3 protein. The profile covers some 340,000 distinct CDR3 sequences, with roughly 15% appearing a single time and 30% to 35% taken by the ten largest. Source material: blood. Receptor source: a woman in her 40s with Graves' ophthalmopathy.

In its sample, this clonotype was seen many times. The chain combines TRBV7-8 with TRBJ2-5, with 11 bases lining up with TRBD2. The CDR3 is 12 amino acids. Trimming cost V 5 bases and J 12 bases; bases outside gene matches: 5. Germline CDR1 is SGHVS and CDR2 is FQNEAQ. The DNA of the CDR3 is TGTGCCAGCAGCCAAACTAGCGGGGGAAAGTACTTC. Protein: CASSQTSGGKYF.

This clonotype was seen ten or more times. The chain is built from TRBV6-2 or TRBV6-3 and TRBJ2-5, with TRBD1 matching 9 bases. The V segment lost 2 bases and the J segment 5 bases; nucleotides outside the gene matches: 3. The germline V gene has CDR1 MNHEY and CDR2 SVGEGT. This CDR3 has 14 amino acids. CDR3 in DNA: TGTGCCAGCAGTTACCTGGACAGGGGTGAGACCCAGTACTTC. As protein: CASSYLDRGETQYF.

This clonotype was recorded many times. The chain is built from TRBV2 and TRBJ1-5; 8 nucleotides match TRBD1. J lost 3 bases, V lost 3 bases, and 7 bases had no gene match. CDR1 and CDR2 from the germline V gene are SNHLY and FYNNEI. The CDR3 sequence is 16 residues long. CDR3 sequence (DNA): TGTGCCAGCAGTGAGGGGGGGACAGGATTCAATCAGCCCCAGCATTTT. Translating gives CASSEGGTGFNQPQHF.

In its sample, this clonotype was seen many times. V gene TRBV6-1 combines with J gene TRBJ2-7, with a possible D match to TRBD2 (6 bases). The CDR3 is 14 amino acids. Germline CDR1 reads MNHNS; CDR2 reads SASEGT. Between the trimmed V and J ends, which lost 7 bases and 12 bases, there was a span of 25 bases. CDR3: CASTRPGAGRWLYF. The CDR3 region has the DNA TGTGCCAGCACCAGGCCAGGAGCAGGGAGGTGGCTGTACTTC.

This clonotype was counted at least ten times. This chain connects TRBV6-1 to TRBJ1-6, with D uncertain. Between the trimmed V and J ends, which lost 1 base and 7 bases, there was a span of 8 bases. CDR3 size: 14 residues. The V gene's germline CDR1 is MNHNS and CDR2 SASEGT. CDR3 amino acids: CASSEVGKNSPLHF. CDR3 DNA sequence: TGTGCCAGCAGTGAAGTAGGGAAAAATTCACCCCTCCACTTT.

The gene calls are TRBV7-9 and TRBJ2-3, with 12 bases that match TRBD2. The CDR3 is 16 residues long. Germline lookup yields CDR1 SEHNR and CDR2 FQNEAQ (reference sequence). The J segment lost 8 bases and the V segment lost 4 bases, leaving 10 bases of the junction unmatched. DNA for the CDR3: TGTGCCAGCAGCTCATACGGACTAGCGGGAAGAGGTACGCAGTATTTT. It is translated as CASSSYGLAGRGTQYF.

In its sample, this clonotype was seen many times. The chain is built from TRBV30 and TRBJ1-5; D unresolved. The CDR3 length is 13 residues. V lost 2 bases and J 3 bases, leaving 8 bases between the germline ends. Germline CDR1 GTSNPN, CDR2 SVGIG (reference sequence). The CDR3 reads CAWSMGNNQPQHF. CDR3 sequence (DNA): TGTGCCTGGAGTATGGGGAACAATCAGCCCCAGCATTTT.

This clonotype was recorded at least ten times. The rearrangement links TRBV20-1 to TRBJ1-4, with D hard to call. Germline V gene data show CDR1 as DFQATT and CDR2 as SNEGSKA (reference sequence). The CDR3 consists of 14 residues. V was shortened by 1 base and J by 6 bases, with 12 bases between the two germline ends. CDR3 nucleotide sequence: TGCAGTGCTAGAGGCCCCAGTGGTGATGAAAAACTGTTTTTT. This codes for CSARGPSGDEKLFF.

This clonotype was detected ten times or more. V is TRBV28 and J is TRBJ2-3, with 8 bases lining up with TRBD2. After removal of 11 bases from V and 1 base from J, the junction contained 11 bases not matched to a gene. The CDR3 has 15 residues. The germline V gene has CDR1 MDHEN and CDR2 SYDVKM. CDR3 sequence reads: CAHSREGEGTDTQYF. DNA for the CDR3: TGTGCCCACAGTCGGGAGGGAGAGGGCACAGATACGCAGTATTTT.